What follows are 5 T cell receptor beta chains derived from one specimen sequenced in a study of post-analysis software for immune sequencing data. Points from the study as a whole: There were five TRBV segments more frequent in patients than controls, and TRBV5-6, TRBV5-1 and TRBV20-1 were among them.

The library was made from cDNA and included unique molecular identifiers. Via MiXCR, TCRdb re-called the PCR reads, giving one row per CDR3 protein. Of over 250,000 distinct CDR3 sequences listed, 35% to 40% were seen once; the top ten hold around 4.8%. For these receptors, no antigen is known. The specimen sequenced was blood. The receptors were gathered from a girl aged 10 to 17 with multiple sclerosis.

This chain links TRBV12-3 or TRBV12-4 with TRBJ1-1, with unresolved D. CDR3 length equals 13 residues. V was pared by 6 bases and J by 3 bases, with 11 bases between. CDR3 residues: CASSRLMDTEAFF. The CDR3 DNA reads TGTGCCAGCAGCCGACTGATGGACACTGAAGCTTTCTTT.

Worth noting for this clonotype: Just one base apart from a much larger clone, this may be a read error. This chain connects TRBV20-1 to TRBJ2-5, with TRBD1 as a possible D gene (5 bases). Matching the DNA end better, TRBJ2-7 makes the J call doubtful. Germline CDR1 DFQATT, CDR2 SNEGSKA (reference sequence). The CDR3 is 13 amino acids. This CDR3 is CSAPWLPQGEQYF. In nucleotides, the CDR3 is TGCAGTGCTCCCTGGCTCCCCCAGGGCGAGCAGTACTTC.

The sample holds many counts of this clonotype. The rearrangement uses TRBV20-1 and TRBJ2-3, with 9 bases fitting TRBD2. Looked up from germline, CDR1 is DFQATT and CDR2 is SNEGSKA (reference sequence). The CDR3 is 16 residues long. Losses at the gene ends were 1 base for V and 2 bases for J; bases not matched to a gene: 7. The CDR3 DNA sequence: TGCAGTGCTAGAGCCGCTAGCGGGGTCAACACAGATACGCAGTATTTT. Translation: CSARAASGVNTDTQYF.

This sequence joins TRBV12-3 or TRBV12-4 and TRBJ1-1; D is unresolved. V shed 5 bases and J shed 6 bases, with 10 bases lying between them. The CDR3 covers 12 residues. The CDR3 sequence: CASSPRTAEAFF. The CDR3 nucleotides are TGTGCCAGCAGTCCACGGACGGCTGAAGCTTTCTTT.

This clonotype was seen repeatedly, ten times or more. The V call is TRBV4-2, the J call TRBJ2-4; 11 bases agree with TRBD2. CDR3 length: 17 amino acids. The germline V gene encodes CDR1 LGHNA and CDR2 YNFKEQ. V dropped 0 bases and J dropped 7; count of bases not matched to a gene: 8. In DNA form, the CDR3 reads TGTGCCAGCAGCCAAGATTGGGTAGCGGGAGGGACGAACATTCAGTACTTC. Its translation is CASSQDWVAGGTNIQYF.